The rows below give T cell receptor beta chains drawn from one sample of a study of long-term antiretroviral therapy in people with HIV. Libraries were prepared by immunoSEQ multiplex PCR; TCRdb keeps only in-frame clonotypes and omits some of them. The sample contains over 30,000 clones, around 79% of which appear only once. The sequencing used unsorted PBMCs, collected 1.9 years after starting antiretroviral therapy. The source is a man aged 18 to 30 with HIV. CDR3s include the opening cysteine and the closing phenylalanine or tryptophan. A D gene is named only where the DNA matches it firmly. Only some rows state a clone size, as once, few, many or a class for expanded clones.

TRBJ1-2	-	14	TRBV29-1	-	TGCAGCGTTGAGCGGACACGGATGTTCGATGGCTACACCTTC	CSVERTRMFDGYTF
TRBJ1-1	-	12	TRBV19	TRBD1	TGTGCCAGCCGACAGGGTCGAACTGAAGCTTTCTTT	CASRQGRTEAFF
TRBJ1-2	-	14	TRBV5-8	-	TGTGCCAGCAGCCCCCGGGCCGCTGGGCCGGGCTACACCTTC	CASSPRAAGPGYTF
TRBJ1-5	-	13	TRBV10-3	-	TGTGCCATCGGACAGTCTAGCAATCAGCCCCAGCATTTT	CAIGQSSNQPQHF
TRBJ2-3	-	15	TRBV5-1	-	TGCGCCAGCAGCTCGACAGGTTCAGGGGAAGATACGCAGTATTTT	CASSSTGSGEDTQYF
TRBJ2-7	-	14	TRBV29-1	TRBD1	TGCAGCGTTGAAGAACAGGGGTTCTCCTACGAGCAGTACTTC	CSVEEQGFSYEQYF
TRBJ1-5	-	13	TRBV2	TRBD1	TGTGCCAGCAGAGACAGGGGCAATCAGCCCCAGCATTTT	CASRDRGNQPQHF
TRBJ2-3	-	13	TRBV6-4	-	TGTGCCAGCAGTGGAGGGATGGGGGATACGCAGTATTTT	CASSGGMGDTQYF
TRBJ2-1	few	16	TRBV11-2	-	TGTGCCAGCAGCTTCAATATGGCTAGCGTCATATATGAGCAGTTCTTC	CASSFNMASVIYEQFF
TRBJ1-5	-	15	TRBV19	-	TGTGCCAGTAATAGCATTTCAGGGATGAATCAGCCCCAGCATTTT	CASNSISGMNQPQHF
TRBJ1-2	few	15	TRBV5-4	TRBD1	TGTGCCAGCAGCTTGGCCGGGACAGGGGGCTATGGCTACACCTTC	CASSLAGTGGYGYTF
TRBJ2-1	-	11	TRBV27	-	TGTGCCAGCAGTTATACAGGAGAGCAGTTCTTC	CASSYTGEQFF
TRBJ2-7	-	14	TRBV13	TRBD2	TGTGCCAGCAGCTATAGGACTAGCGGCTACGAGCAGTACTTC	CASSYRTSGYEQYF
TRBJ2-3	-	14	TRBV6-1	TRBD2	TGTGCCAGCAGGACTAGCGGGGGGTGGGATACGCAGTATTTT	CASRTSGGWDTQYF
TRBJ2-7	-	14	TRBV19	-	TGTGCCAGTAGTGTCTCGACAGGACCCTACGAGCAGTACTTC	CASSVSTGPYEQYF
TRBJ1-2	-	13	TRBV5-1	TRBD1	TGCGCCAGCAGCTTGGGACAGGGGAATGGCTACACCTTC	CASSLGQGNGYTF
TRBJ2-3	-	19	TRBV5-1	-	TGCGCCACCCTGTGGGTCTCCCCCGCAGCCCTGTCTAGCACAGATACGCAGTATTTT	CATLWVSPAALSSTDTQYF